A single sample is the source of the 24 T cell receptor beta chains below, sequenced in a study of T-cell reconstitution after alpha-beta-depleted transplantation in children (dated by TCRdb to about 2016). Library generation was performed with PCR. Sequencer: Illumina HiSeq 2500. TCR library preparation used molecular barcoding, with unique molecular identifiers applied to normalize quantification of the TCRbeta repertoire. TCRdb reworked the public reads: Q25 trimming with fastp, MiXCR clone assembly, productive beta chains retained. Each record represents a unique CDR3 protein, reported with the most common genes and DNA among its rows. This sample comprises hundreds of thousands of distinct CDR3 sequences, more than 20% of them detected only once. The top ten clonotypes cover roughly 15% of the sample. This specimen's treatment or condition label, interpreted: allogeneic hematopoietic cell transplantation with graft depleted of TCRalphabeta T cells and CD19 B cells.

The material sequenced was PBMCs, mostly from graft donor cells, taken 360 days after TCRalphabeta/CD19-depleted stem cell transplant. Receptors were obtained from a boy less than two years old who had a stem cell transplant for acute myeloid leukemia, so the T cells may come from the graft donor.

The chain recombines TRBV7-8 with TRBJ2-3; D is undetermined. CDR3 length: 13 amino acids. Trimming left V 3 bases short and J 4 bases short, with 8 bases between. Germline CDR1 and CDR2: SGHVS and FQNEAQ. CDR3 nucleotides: TGTGCCAGCAGCTTCGACGGCCCAGATACGCAGTATTTT. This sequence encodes CASSFDGPDTQYF.

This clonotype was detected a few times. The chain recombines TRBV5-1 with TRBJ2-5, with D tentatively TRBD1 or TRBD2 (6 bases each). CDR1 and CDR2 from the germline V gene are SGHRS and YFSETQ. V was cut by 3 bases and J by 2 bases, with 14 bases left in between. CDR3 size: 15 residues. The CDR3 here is CASSWRDTRQETQYF. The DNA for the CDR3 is TGCGCCAGCAGCTGGCGGGACACCCGACAAGAGACCCAGTACTTC.

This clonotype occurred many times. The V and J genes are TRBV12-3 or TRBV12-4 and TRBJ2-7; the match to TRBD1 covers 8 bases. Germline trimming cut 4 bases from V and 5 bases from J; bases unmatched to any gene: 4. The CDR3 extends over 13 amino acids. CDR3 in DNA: TGTGCCAGCAGTTGGACAGGGCCCCACGAGCAGTACTTC. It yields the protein CASSWTGPHEQYF.

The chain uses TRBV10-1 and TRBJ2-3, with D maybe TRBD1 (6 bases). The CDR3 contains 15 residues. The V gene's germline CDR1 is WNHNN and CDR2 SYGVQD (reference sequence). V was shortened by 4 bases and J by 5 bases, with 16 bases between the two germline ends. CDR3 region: CASSAEDRRKDTQYF. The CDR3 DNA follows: TGCGCCAGCAGTGCGGAAGACAGGCGAAAAGATACGCAGTATTTT.

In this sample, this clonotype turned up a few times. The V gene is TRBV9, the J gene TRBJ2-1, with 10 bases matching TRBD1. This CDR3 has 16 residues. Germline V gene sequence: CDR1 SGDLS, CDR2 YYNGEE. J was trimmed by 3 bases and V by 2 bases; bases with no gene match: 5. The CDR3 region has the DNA TGTGCCAGCAGCGTGCGGGACAGGGGTAACTACAATGAGCAGTTCTTC. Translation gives CASSVRDRGNYNEQFF.

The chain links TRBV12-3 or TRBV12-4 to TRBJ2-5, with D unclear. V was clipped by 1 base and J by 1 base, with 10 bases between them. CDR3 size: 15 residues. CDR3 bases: TGTGCCAGCAGTTTAGGGACCTTAGTCCAAGAGACCCAGTACTTC. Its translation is CASSLGTLVQETQYF.

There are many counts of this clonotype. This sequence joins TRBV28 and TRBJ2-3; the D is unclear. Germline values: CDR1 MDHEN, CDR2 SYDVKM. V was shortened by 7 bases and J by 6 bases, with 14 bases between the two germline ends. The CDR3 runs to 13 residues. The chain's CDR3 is CASTLIFGDTQYF. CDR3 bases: TGTGCCAGCACCTTGATCTTCGGGGATACGCAGTATTTT.

CDR3 DNA sequence: TGCATGACCCGCAACAGGGAGGCGGTCACCTTC. Translated, it gives CMTRNREAVTF. The chain recombines TRBV20-1 with TRBJ1-2; D is perhaps TRBD1 (6 bases). Germline V gene sequence: CDR1 DFQATT, CDR2 SNEGSKA (reference sequence). The CDR3 loop spans 11 amino acids.

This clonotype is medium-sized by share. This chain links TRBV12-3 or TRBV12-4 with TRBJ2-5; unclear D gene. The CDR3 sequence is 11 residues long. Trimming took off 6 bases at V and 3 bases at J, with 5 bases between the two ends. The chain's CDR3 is CASSFEETQYF. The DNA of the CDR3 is TGTGCCAGCAGCTTCGAAGAGACCCAGTACTTC.

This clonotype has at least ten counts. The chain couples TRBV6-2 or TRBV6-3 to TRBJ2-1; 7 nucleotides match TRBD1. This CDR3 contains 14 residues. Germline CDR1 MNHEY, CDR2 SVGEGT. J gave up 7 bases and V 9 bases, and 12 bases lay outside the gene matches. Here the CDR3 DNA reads TGTGCCAGTTTACCGGGACAGCGAAAGAATGAGCAGTTCTTC. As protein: CASLPGQRKNEQFF.

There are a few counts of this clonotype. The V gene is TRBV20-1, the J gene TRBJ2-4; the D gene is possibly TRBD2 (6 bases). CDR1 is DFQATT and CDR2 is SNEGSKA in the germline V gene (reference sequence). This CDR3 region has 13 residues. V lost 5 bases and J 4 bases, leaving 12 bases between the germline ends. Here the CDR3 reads CSAVMGGKNIQYF. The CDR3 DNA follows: TGCAGTGCTGTGATGGGGGGTAAAAACATTCAGTACTTC.

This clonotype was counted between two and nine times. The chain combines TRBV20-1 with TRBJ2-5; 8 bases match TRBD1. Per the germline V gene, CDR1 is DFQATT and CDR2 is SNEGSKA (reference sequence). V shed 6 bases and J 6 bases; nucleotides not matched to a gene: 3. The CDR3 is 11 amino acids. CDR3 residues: CSARTGKTQYF. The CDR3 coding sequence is TGCAGTGCAAGGACAGGGAAGACCCAGTACTTC.

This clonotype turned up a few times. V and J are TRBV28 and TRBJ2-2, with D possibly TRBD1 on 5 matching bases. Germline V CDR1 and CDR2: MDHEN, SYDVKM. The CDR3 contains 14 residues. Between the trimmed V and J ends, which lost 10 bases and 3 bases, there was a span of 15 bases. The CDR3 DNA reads TGTGCCACGCTTACCGTCAGGGACACCGGGGAGCTGTTTTTT. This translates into CATLTVRDTGELFF.

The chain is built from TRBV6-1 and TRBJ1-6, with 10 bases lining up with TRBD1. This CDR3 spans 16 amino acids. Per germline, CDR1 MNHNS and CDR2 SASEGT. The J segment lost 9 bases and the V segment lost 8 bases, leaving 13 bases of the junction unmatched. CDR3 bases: TGTGCCAGCGGCCACGACAGGGGGCAGGAAGGTTCACCCCTCCACTTT. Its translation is CASGHDRGQEGSPLHF.

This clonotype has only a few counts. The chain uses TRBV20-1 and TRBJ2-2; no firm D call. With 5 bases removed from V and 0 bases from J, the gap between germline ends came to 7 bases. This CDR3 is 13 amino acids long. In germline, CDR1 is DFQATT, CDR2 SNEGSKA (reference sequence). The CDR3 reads CSASFTNTGELFF. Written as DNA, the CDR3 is TGCAGTGCTTCTTTTACGAACACCGGGGAGCTGTTTTTT.

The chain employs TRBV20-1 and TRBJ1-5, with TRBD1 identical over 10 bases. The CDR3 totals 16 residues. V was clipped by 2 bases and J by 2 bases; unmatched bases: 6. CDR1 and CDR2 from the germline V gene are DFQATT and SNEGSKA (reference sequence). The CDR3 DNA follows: TGCAGTGCTAGAAAGGGCGGGACAGGGGGCAATCAGCCCCAGCATTTT. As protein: CSARKGGTGGNQPQHF.

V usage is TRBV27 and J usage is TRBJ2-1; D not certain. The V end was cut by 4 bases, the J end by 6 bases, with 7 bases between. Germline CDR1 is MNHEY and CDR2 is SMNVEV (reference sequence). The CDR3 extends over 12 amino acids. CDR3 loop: CASSSHFNEQFF. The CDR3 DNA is TGTGCCAGCAGTTCCCACTTCAATGAGCAGTTCTTC.

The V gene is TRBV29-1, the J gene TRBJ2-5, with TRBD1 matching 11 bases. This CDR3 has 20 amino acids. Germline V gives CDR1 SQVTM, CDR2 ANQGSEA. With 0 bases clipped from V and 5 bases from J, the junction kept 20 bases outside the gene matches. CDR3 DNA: TGCAGCGTTGAAGACACGCGCGTTGACACCGGGACAGGGGGTTGGGAGACCCAGTACTTC. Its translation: CSVEDTRVDTGTGGWETQYF.

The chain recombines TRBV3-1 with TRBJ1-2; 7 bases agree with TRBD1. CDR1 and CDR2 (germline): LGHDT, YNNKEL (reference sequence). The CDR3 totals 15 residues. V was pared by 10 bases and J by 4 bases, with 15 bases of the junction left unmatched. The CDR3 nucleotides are TGTGCCACCTCCCAAGTTTTCGACAGGGCCTATGGCTACACCTTC. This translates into CATSQVFDRAYGYTF.

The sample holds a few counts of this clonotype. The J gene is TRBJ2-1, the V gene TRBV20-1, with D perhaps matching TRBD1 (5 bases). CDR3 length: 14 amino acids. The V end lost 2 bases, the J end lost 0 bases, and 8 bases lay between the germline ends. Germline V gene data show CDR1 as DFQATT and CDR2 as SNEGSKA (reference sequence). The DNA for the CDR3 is TGCAGTGCTAGATGGCAGGGCTCCTACAATGAGCAGTTCTTC. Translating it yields CSARWQGSYNEQFF.

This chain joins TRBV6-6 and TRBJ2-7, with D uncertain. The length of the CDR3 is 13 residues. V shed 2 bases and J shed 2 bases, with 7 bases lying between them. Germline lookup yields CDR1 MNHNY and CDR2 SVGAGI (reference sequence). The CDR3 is CASSYRPAYEQYV. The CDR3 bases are TGTGCCAGCAGTTACCGGCCGGCCTACGAGCAGTACGTC.

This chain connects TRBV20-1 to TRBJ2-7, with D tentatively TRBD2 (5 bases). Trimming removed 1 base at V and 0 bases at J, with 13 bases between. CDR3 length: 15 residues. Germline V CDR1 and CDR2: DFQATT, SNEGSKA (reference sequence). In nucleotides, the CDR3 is TGCAGTGCTAGAGCCCCGGCTGGGAGCTCCTACGAGCAGTACTTC. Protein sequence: CSARAPAGSSYEQYF.

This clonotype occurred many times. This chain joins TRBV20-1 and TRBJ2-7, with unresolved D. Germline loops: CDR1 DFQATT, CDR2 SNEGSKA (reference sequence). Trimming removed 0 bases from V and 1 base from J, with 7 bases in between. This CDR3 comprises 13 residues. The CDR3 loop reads CSARDAASYEQYF. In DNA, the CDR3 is TGCAGTGCTAGAGACGCGGCATCCTACGAGCAGTACTTC.

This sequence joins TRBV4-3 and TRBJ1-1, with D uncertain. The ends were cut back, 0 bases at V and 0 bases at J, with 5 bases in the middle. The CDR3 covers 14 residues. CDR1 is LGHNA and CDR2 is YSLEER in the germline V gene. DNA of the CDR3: TGCGCCAGCAGCCAAGATATAGTGAACACTGAAGCTTTCTTT. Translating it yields CASSQDIVNTEAFF.